Each of the 6 T cell receptor beta chains below was sequenced from the same sample in a study of early T cells in non-severe SARS-CoV-2 infection. From the 5' RACE reads, TCRdb called clonotypes with MiXCR, one entry per CDR3 protein. The top ten hold 3% to 3.5% of the sample, which has about 110,000 distinct CDR3 sequences, 12% seen once. The sample consisted of whole blood. The receptors originated from an adult who was a healthcare worker with PCR-confirmed SARS-CoV-2 infection or an uninfected control (not recorded which).

At least ten counts were recorded for this clonotype. The genes are TRBV28 and TRBJ2-7; possibly TRBD1 for D (5 bases). The V gene's germline CDR1 is MDHEN and CDR2 SYDVKM. This CDR3 has 19 residues. The V gene lost 3 bases and the J gene lost 0 bases, with 24 bases spanning the gap. In DNA form, the CDR3 reads TGTGCCAGCAGTTTGATATGGCGAGCAGGGCCTCCGAGCTCCTACGAGCAGTACTTC. It is translated as CASSLIWRAGPPSSYEQYF. The full variable domain, rest sourced from reference TRBV28 and TRBJ2-7, is DVKVTQSSRYLVKRTGEKVFLECVQDMDHENMFWYRQDPGLGLRLIYFSYDVKMKEKGDIPEGYSVSREKKERFSLILESASTNQTSMYLCASSLIWRAGPPSSYEQYFGPGTRLTVT.

This rearrangement joins TRBV7-8 to TRBJ2-2; possibly TRBD2 for D (6 bases). There are 16 residues in the CDR3. Germline V gene lookup returns CDR1 SGHVS and CDR2 FQNEAQ. V was clipped by 2 bases and J by 0 bases, with 10 bases between them. The CDR3 here is CASSLRGLPNTGELFF. The DNA of the CDR3 is TGTGCCAGCAGCTTAAGGGGACTCCCGAACACCGGGGAGCTGTTTTTT.

This clonotype has ten or more counts. The chain uses TRBV21-1 and TRBJ2-7; the listed D gene, TRBD2, was not tested against the DNA. TRBV21-1 is labeled a pseudogene. The CDR3 length is 15 residues. CDR3 DNA sequence: TGTGCCAGCAGCAAAGAAGTCCGTAATCCCTACGAGCAGTACTTC. Translating gives CASSKEVRNPYEQYF.

Note on this clonotype: The junction differs from germline at one of its ends, possibly a read error. Here the CDR3 DNA reads TGCAGCGTCGGTCATGAAGTTTTCTTT. Translation: CSVGHEVFF. The J gene is TRBJ1-1, the V gene TRBV29-1; no firm D call. CDR1 is SQVTM and CDR2 is ANQGSEA in the germline V gene. This CDR3 comprises 9 residues.

This clonotype was observed a handful of times. The chain carries TRBV3-1 and TRBJ2-3, with no clear D. Trimming removed 0 bases at V and 7 bases at J, with 5 bases between. CDR1 is LGHDT and CDR2 is YNNKEL in the germline V gene (reference sequence). The CDR3 spans 12 residues. For the CDR3, the DNA is TGTGCCAGCAGCCAAGAAACGTATACGCAGTATTTT. Protein product: CASSQETYTQYF.

The J gene is TRBJ2-7, the V gene TRBV10-2; D unresolved. The length of the CDR3 is 15 residues. The germline V gene has CDR1 WSHSY and CDR2 SAAADI. Trimming cost V 6 bases and J 2 bases, with 17 bases left between them. CDR3 nucleotide sequence: TGCGCCAGCAGGGCCGGTGGGGAACGTACCTACGAGCAGTACTTC. Protein product: CASRAGGERTYEQYF.